This TCR beta chain stems from a study of blood T cells in healthy people across ages. PCR was performed a second time for about 7 to 12 cycles using a sample-barcoded 5' primer and a J-beta primer mix. TCRdb ran MiXCR on the 5' RACE reads and lists one entry per CDR3 protein. The data show about 670,000 distinct CDR3 sequences, roughly two fifths seen once. This clonotype was obtained from a man older than 75 in good health. Sequencing input: blood.

The CDR3, as DNA: TGTGCCAGCAGCTCCGGAATAGGACGACAAGAGACCCAGTACTTC. Translating it yields CASSSGIGRQETQYF. The chain recombines TRBV7-8 with TRBJ2-5; no clear D. CDR3 length: 15 amino acids. The V gene lost 4 bases and the J gene lost 2 bases, with 14 bases spanning the gap. Germline lookup yields CDR1 SGHVS and CDR2 FQNEAQ.